A single sample gave rise to the 31 T cell receptor beta chains below, sequenced in a study of blood T cell repertoires in COVID-19. Assay: immunoSEQ multiplex PCR; the TCRdb copy retains only in-frame clones and omits some. The repertoire consists of 150,000 to 200,000 clones, with approximately 80% occurring once and the leading ten covering roughly 9.2%. Sequencing input: peripheral blood. Receptors were obtained from a woman older than 75 with active or convalescent COVID-19.

This clone has just a few counts. The rearrangement joins TRBV4-2 to TRBJ1-4; the D is unclear. The ends were cut back, 0 bases at V and 0 bases at J, with 8 bases in the middle. Germline V gene sequence: CDR1 LGHNA, CDR2 YNFKEQ. The CDR3 has 16 amino acids. This CDR3 is CASSQDFTATNEKLFF. The CDR3 DNA follows: TGTGCCAGCAGCCAAGATTTCACGGCAACTAATGAAAAACTGTTTTTT.

The gene calls are TRBV5-1 and TRBJ2-7; the D gene is possibly TRBD2 (6 bases). Germline CDR1 and CDR2: SGHRS and YFSETQ. The CDR3 covers 15 residues. V lost 4 bases and J 0 bases, leaving 14 bases between the germline ends. The CDR3 loop is CASSPREVSSYEQYF. CDR3 nucleotides: TGCGCCAGCAGCCCCAGGGAGGTGAGCTCCTACGAGCAGTACTTC.

V and J are TRBV20-1 and TRBJ1-1, with D uncertain. Germline CDR1 is DFQATT and CDR2 is SNEGSKA (reference sequence). This CDR3 contains 11 residues. V lost 3 bases and J 8 bases, leaving 10 bases between the germline ends. The CDR3 sequence: CSASTGSEAFF. For the CDR3, the DNA is TGCAGTGCTAGTACCGGGAGCGAAGCTTTCTTT.

This clone was detected once. This chain connects TRBV2 to TRBJ2-1, with D possibly TRBD2 on 6 matching bases. CDR1 SNHLY and CDR2 FYNNEI come from the germline V gene. Trimming cost V 0 bases and J 8 bases, with 8 bases left between them. The CDR3 consists of 13 residues. CDR3 nucleotide sequence: TGTGCCAGCAGTGAAGCGAGGAGGGATGAGCAGTTCTTC. This codes for CASSEARRDEQFF.

This clone has just a few counts. The rearrangement links TRBV30 to TRBJ2-5; 14 positions match TRBD2. V lost 1 base and J lost 5; bases outside the gene matches: 6. The germline V gene has CDR1 GTSNPN and CDR2 SVGIG (reference sequence). This CDR3 is built from 16 residues. Written as DNA, the CDR3 is TGTGCCTGGAGTGGACTAGCGGGGGGGGCGATGGAGACCCAGTACTTC. Its protein product is CAWSGLAGGAMETQYF.

The genes are TRBV7-2 and TRBJ1-6, with TRBD1 as a possible D gene (6 bases). Germline V gene sequence: CDR1 SGHTA, CDR2 FQGNSA. The V gene lost 0 bases and the J gene lost 7 bases, with 13 bases spanning the gap. There are 16 residues in the CDR3. The CDR3 reads CASSLARGAQNSPLHF. CDR3 DNA sequence: TGTGCCAGCAGCTTAGCCCGGGGGGCGCAAAATTCACCCCTCCACTTT.

DNA of the CDR3: TGTGCCAGTAATTTAGACAGGGGGAGTCTGCATCAGCCCCAGCATTTT. It yields the protein CASNLDRGSLHQPQHF. V gene TRBV19 combines with J gene TRBJ1-5, with 9 nucleotides matching TRBD1. J gave up 5 bases and V 7 bases, and 12 bases lay outside the gene matches. The CDR3 totals 16 residues. Germline CDR1 LNHDA, CDR2 SQIVND (reference sequence). The whole variable domain, remainder taken from reference TRBV19 and TRBJ1-5, is DGGITQSPKYLFRKEGQNVTLSCEQNLNHDAMYWYRQDPGQGLRLIYYSQIVNDFQKGDIAEGYSVSREKKESFPLTVTSAQKNPTAFYLCASNLDRGSLHQPQHFGDGTRLSIL.

This sequence joins TRBV27 and TRBJ2-5; D possibly corresponds to TRBD2 (6 bases). Trimming took off 5 bases at V and 3 bases at J, with 10 bases between the two ends. In germline, CDR1 is MNHEY, CDR2 SMNVEV (reference sequence). This CDR3 region has 13 residues. In DNA form, the CDR3 reads TGTGCCAGCAGTCTTGGGGGGAAAGAGACCCAGTACTTC. Translation gives CASSLGGKETQYF.

DNA for the CDR3: TGTGCCAGTAGAACGGACACCTTTTTGGGGGGACTGTTTTTT. Its protein product is CASRTDTFLGGLFF. The J gene is TRBJ1-4, the V gene TRBV19; D might be TRBD1 (5 bases). This CDR3 contains 14 residues. Germline loops: CDR1 LNHDA, CDR2 SQIVND (reference sequence). V lost 6 bases, J lost 13 bases, and 21 bases lay in between.

The V gene is TRBV3-1 (or the pseudogene TRBV3-2), the J gene TRBJ2-1; tentative D call: TRBD1 (7 bases). The CDR3 contains 15 residues. The V gene lost 3 bases and the J gene lost 7 bases, with 16 bases spanning the gap. Germline CDR1 LGHDT, CDR2 YNNKEL (reference sequence). CDR3 loop: CASSHVPQGGNEQFF. CDR3 DNA: TGTGCCAGCAGCCATGTACCGCAGGGGGGTAATGAGCAGTTCTTC.

The gene calls are TRBV5-4 and TRBJ2-3; 8 nucleotides align to TRBD2. Germline V gene sequence: CDR1 SGHNT, CDR2 YYREEE (reference sequence). Losses at the gene ends were 4 bases for V and 0 bases for J; bases not matched to a gene: 4. This CDR3 comprises 15 residues. CDR3 sequence: CASSPGGRSTDTQYF. Written as DNA, the CDR3 is TGTGCCAGCAGCCCGGGGGGGAGGAGCACAGATACGCAGTATTTT.

This clone was detected a few times. The chain combines TRBV12-5 with TRBJ1-6; 9 bases are shared with TRBD1. The CDR3 is 17 amino acids. V trimming: 1 base; J trimming: 7 bases; junction bases outside the gene matches: 8. Germline V gene data show CDR1 as LGHNT and CDR2 as FRNRAP. CDR3: CASGLETGGGVNSPLHF. CDR3 in DNA: TGTGCTAGTGGTTTGGAAACAGGGGGCGGTGTGAATTCACCCCTCCACTTT.

CDR3 DNA sequence: TGTGCCAGCTCACAGGACAGTAATCAGCCCCAGCATTTT. Translated, it gives CASSQDSNQPQHF. The genes are TRBV18 and TRBJ1-5; the D gene is possibly TRBD1 (6 bases). V lost 4 bases, J lost 4 bases, and 8 bases lay in between. Germline V gives CDR1 KGHSH, CDR2 LQKENI. This CDR3 has 13 amino acids.

This clone came up a few times. This chain links TRBV19 with TRBJ1-5, with a weak D call TRBD1 (6 bases). Germline CDR1 is LNHDA and CDR2 is SQIVND (reference sequence). Trimming removed 2 bases from V and 4 bases from J, with 9 bases in between. There are 14 residues in the CDR3. In nucleotides, the CDR3 is TGTGCCAGTAGTATAAAGGGACAAAATCAGCCCCAGCATTTT. This translates into CASSIKGQNQPQHF. Complete variable domain (other parts from reference TRBV19 and TRBJ1-5): DGGITQSPKYLFRKEGQNVTLSCEQNLNHDAMYWYRQDPGQGLRLIYYSQIVNDFQKGDIAEGYSVSREKKESFPLTVTSAQKNPTAFYLCASSIKGQNQPQHFGDGTRLSIL.

This clone was seen just once. The V and J genes are TRBV10-3 and TRBJ2-3, with 7 bases that match TRBD1. The CDR3 runs to 15 residues. Germline loops: CDR1 ENHRY, CDR2 SYGVKD. Trimming cost V 10 bases and J 0 bases; bases outside gene matches: 10. The DNA of the CDR3 is TGTGCCACCCACTCCGGACAGGCAAGCACAGATACGCAGTATTTT. It encodes CATHSGQASTDTQYF.

The chain recombines TRBV10-2 with TRBJ2-7, with TRBD1 matching 7 bases. This CDR3 comprises 14 residues. V shed 6 bases, J shed 5 bases, and the junction held 10 bases outside the gene matches. Germline lookup yields CDR1 WSHSY and CDR2 SAAADI. The DNA of the CDR3 is TGCGCCAGCAGGCTTGACAGGGCGTCACACGAGCAGTACTTC. Its translation is CASRLDRASHEQYF.

The CDR3 nucleotides read TGTGCCGGTAGACAGGGCGAGGCTCTCCACTATGGCTACACCTTC. Protein product: CAGRQGEALHYGYTF. This chain uses TRBV7-2 with TRBJ1-2; 7 nucleotides align to TRBD1. This CDR3 spans 15 amino acids. The V gene's germline CDR1 is SGHTA and CDR2 FQGNSA. V was clipped by 11 bases and J by 3 bases; unmatched bases: 15.

This clone was detected only a few times. The chain uses TRBV7-2 and TRBJ2-7; 7 bases map to TRBD1. V shed 5 bases and J 4 bases; nucleotides not matched to a gene: 2. This CDR3 contains 12 residues. Germline V gene lookup returns CDR1 SGHTA and CDR2 FQGNSA. CDR3 sequence reads: CASSETGYEQYF. The CDR3 DNA is TGTGCCAGCAGCGAGACAGGGTACGAGCAGTACTTC.

This chain connects TRBV24-1 to TRBJ2-3; 8 bases line up with TRBD1. The CDR3 runs to 12 residues. The V gene end was trimmed by 9 bases and the J gene end by 3 bases; junction bases not matched to a gene: 1. From germline, CDR1 is KGHDR and CDR2 SFDVKD. CDR3: CATGQGTDTQYF. For the CDR3, the DNA is TGTGCCACCGGACAGGGTACAGATACGCAGTATTTT.

The CDR3 region has the DNA TGTGCCAGCTCTCCCTCGAGCCCTGGGGCCAACGTCCTGACTTTC. This sequence encodes CASSPSSPGANVLTF. V is TRBV18 and J is TRBJ2-6; D remains ambiguous. Trimming removed 6 bases at V and 2 bases at J, with 11 bases between. This CDR3 is 15 amino acids long. CDR1 is KGHSH, CDR2 LQKENI, per germline.

This chain joins TRBV10-3 and TRBJ2-5; D is possibly TRBD1 (6 bases). This CDR3 has 12 amino acids. V was cut by 11 bases and J by 0 bases, with 10 bases left in between. Germline values: CDR1 ENHRY, CDR2 SYGVKD. The CDR3: CAATGNQETQYF. For the CDR3, the DNA is TGTGCCGCGACAGGAAACCAAGAGACCCAGTACTTC.

Comments on this clone: At one end the junction does not follow the germline gene, possibly because of a read error. This chain links TRBV7-9 with TRBJ1-2, with D possibly TRBD1 on 6 matching bases. CDR3 length: 15 amino acids. CDR1 and CDR2 from the germline V gene are SEHNR and FQNEAQ (reference sequence). The CDR3 loop is CASSLGGRTVDGYTF. CDR3 bases: TGTGCCAGCAGTTTAGGAGGTAGGACAGTGGATGGCTACACCTTC.

The J gene is TRBJ2-3, the V gene TRBV6-2 or TRBV6-3; no firm D call. Germline CDR1 reads MNHEY; CDR2 reads SVGEGT. V lost 6 bases to trimming and J lost 5 bases, with 12 bases between them. The CDR3 has 13 residues. CDR3 DNA: TGTGCCAGCAGCCGGCTAGGAAAAGATACGCAGTATTTT. This codes for CASSRLGKDTQYF.

The V call is TRBV7-2, the J call TRBJ2-7; 9 nucleotides match TRBD1. Losses at the gene ends were 4 bases for V and 2 bases for J; bases not matched to a gene: 6. The CDR3 is made up of 15 amino acids. Germline CDR1 reads SGHTA; CDR2 reads FQGNSA. The CDR3 DNA reads as TGTGCCAGCAGCTCAAGACAGGGGGGACCCTACGAGCAGTACTTC. Protein sequence: CASSSRQGGPYEQYF.

This chain joins TRBV5-6 and TRBJ2-7; a possible D gene is TRBD2 (6 bases). This CDR3 has 15 residues. Germline V gene data show CDR1 as SGHDT and CDR2 as YYEEEE. V lost 0 bases, J lost 7 bases, and 17 bases lay in between. CDR3 in DNA: TGTGCCAGCAGCTTGGGGGGTACGACTGCGGGGGAGCAGTACTTC. As protein: CASSLGGTTAGEQYF.

The rearrangement joins TRBV7-2 to TRBJ2-5; 7 bases are a match to TRBD2. The J segment lost 1 base and the V segment lost 5 bases, leaving 10 bases of the junction unmatched. The CDR3 runs to 16 residues. Germline CDR1 is SGHTA and CDR2 is FQGNSA. CDR3 region: CASSPGLGVFQETQYF. CDR3 nucleotide sequence: TGTGCCAGCAGCCCAGGACTAGGGGTATTCCAAGAGACCCAGTACTTC.

V usage is TRBV18 and J usage is TRBJ2-7, with 9 bases that match TRBD1. The V gene end was trimmed by 5 bases and the J gene end by 7 bases; junction bases not matched to a gene: 9. This CDR3 has 14 residues. The germline CDR1 and CDR2 sequences are KGHSH and LQKENI. The CDR3 here is CASSSRDRAGEQYF. In DNA form, the CDR3 reads TGTGCCAGCTCATCACGGGACAGGGCTGGGGAGCAGTACTTC.

The chain employs TRBV5-4 and TRBJ1-3; D perhaps matches TRBD1 (5 bases). With 1 base removed from V and 3 bases from J, the gap between germline ends came to 8 bases. Germline values: CDR1 SGHNT, CDR2 YYREEE (reference sequence). The CDR3 is made up of 14 amino acids. CDR3 sequence reads: CASSLRGSGNTIYF. The CDR3 region has the DNA TGTGCCAGCAGCTTGCGGGGGAGTGGAAACACCATATATTTT. Full variable domain (outside the CDR3, taken from reference TRBV5-4 and TRBJ1-3): ETGVTQSPTHLIKTRGQQVTLRCSSQSGHNTVSWYQQALGQGPQFIFQYYREEENGRGNFPPRFSGLQFPNYSSELNVNALELDDSALYLCASSLRGSGNTIYFGEGSWLTVV.

V and J are TRBV19 and TRBJ1-5; maybe TRBD1 (5 bases). The CDR3 spans 15 residues. The V end lost 0 bases, the J end lost 8 bases, and 14 bases lay between the germline ends. From germline, CDR1 is LNHDA and CDR2 SQIVND (reference sequence). CDR3 region: CASSIDRGGPEPQHF. DNA of the CDR3: TGTGCCAGTAGTATAGATAGGGGAGGGCCGGAGCCCCAGCATTTT.

This clone was detected only a few times. The chain has TRBV5-1 and TRBJ2-1, with TRBD2 matching over 11 bases. Germline V lookup: CDR1 SGHRS, CDR2 YFSETQ. The CDR3 spans 16 residues. The V segment lost 2 bases and the J segment 4 bases; nucleotides outside the gene matches: 5. The CDR3 is CASSFSGLAEYNEQFF. The CDR3 DNA reads as TGCGCCAGCAGCTTCTCGGGACTAGCGGAATACAATGAGCAGTTCTTC.

The chain uses TRBV5-8 and TRBJ2-5, with D possibly matching TRBD2 (5 bases). The CDR3 length is 14 residues. Germline values: CDR1 SGHTS, CDR2 YDEGEE. The germline V and J ends were trimmed by 0 bases and 5 bases, with 11 bases remaining between them. The CDR3 is CASSLGTGRETQYF. Written as DNA, the CDR3 is TGTGCCAGCAGCTTGGGGACTGGTAGGGAGACCCAGTACTTC.